This TCR beta chain derives from a study of CD8+ T cells in alopecia areata. Study-level background: It was oral tofacitinib, at 5 to 10 mg twice daily, that treated patients received.

Notes on the study in general: Lesional scalp exceeded normal scalp in clonality, especially in alopecia totalis/universalis. Possibly because of HLA-related factors, TCR sharing was less clear across patients than in mice.

Lesional scalp punch biopsies and peripheral blood were collected from alopecia areata patients. In this sample, this clone turned up a few times. What it binds is unknown. Reverse transcription of extracted RNA yielded cDNA, which provided the sequencing template. Libraries were prepared by immunoSEQ multiplex PCR; TCRdb keeps only in-frame clonotypes and omits some of them. The sample has 150,000 or so clones; roughly three fifths are singletons. Per germline, CDR1 SGHRS and CDR2 YFSETQ. This CDR3 comprises 12 residues. V shed 2 bases and J shed 3 bases, with 5 bases lying between them. This sequence originates from a human donor with alopecia areata. The chain has TRBV5-1 and TRBJ2-5; no definite D call. This material consisted of CD4+ T cells sorted from blood, taken at week 0. In nucleotides, the CDR3 is TGCGCCAGCAGCTTATCGGAAGAGACCCAGTACTTC. As protein: CASSLSEETQYF.